The T cell receptor (beta chain) described here comes from a study of hypomethylating agent response in myelodysplastic syndrome. About the study: Either azacitidine (about 70% of the 11) or decitabine (3 of 11) was given. The mean patient age was about 70 +/- 6 years, and diploid cytogenetics predominated. Study-wide results and caveats: Lack of age-matching between healthy donors and MDS patients could bias comparison.

The method was immunoSEQ multiplex PCR; TCRdb's version includes in-frame clones alone and lacks a portion of them. In the table there are 7,000 or so clones, around 90% of which are singletons. V dropped 3 bases and J dropped 3 bases, with 12 bases sitting between them. This CDR3 has 15 amino acids. From germline, CDR1 is MDHEN and CDR2 SYDVKM. A remark on this clone: Its antigen remains unknown.

The chain couples TRBV28 to TRBJ1-5; no reliable D call. The sequence derives from a human donor with myelodysplastic syndrome. The sequencing used bone marrow, collected before or after starting hypomethylating agent treatment for myelodysplastic syndrome (not recorded which). The CDR3 sequence: CASSFAWQTNQPQHF. In nucleotides, the CDR3 is TGTGCCAGCAGTTTTGCCTGGCAGACCAATCAGCCCCAGCATTTT.